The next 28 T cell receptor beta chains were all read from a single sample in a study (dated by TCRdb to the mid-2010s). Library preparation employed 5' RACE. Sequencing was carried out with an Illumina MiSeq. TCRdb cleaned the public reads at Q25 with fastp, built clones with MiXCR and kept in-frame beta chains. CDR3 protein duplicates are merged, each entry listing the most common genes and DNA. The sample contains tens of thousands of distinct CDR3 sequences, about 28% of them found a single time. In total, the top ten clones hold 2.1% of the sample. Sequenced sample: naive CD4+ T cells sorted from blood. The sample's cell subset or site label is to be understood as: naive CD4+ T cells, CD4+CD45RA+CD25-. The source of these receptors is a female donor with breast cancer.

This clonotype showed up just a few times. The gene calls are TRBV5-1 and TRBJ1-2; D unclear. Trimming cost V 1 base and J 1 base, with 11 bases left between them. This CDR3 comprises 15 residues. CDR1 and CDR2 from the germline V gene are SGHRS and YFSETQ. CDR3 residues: CASSLNTDFNYGYTF. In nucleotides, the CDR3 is TGCGCCAGCAGCTTGAACACGGACTTTAACTATGGCTACACCTTC.

As DNA, the CDR3 is TGTGCCACCAGCGTAGGTCTCTCTAACTATGGCTACACCTTC. The encoded protein is CATSVGLSNYGYTF. The chain joins TRBV15 to TRBJ1-2; D call uncertain. This CDR3 region has 14 residues. CDR1 LNHNV and CDR2 YYDKDF come from the germline V gene (reference sequence). V was shortened by 5 bases and J by 0 bases, with 10 bases between the two germline ends.

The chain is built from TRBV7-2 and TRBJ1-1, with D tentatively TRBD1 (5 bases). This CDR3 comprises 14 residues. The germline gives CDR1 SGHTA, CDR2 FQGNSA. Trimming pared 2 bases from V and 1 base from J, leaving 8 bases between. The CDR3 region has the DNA TGTACCAGCAGCTTACACGGACAGAACACTGAAGCTTTCTTT. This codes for CTSSLHGQNTEAFF.

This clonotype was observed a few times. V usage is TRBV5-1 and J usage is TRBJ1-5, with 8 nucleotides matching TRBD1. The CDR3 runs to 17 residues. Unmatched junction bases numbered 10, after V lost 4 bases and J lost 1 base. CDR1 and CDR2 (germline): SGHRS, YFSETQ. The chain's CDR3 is CASSPSGQGLSNQPQHF. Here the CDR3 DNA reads TGCGCCAGCAGCCCGAGTGGACAGGGTCTAAGCAATCAGCCCCAGCATTTT.

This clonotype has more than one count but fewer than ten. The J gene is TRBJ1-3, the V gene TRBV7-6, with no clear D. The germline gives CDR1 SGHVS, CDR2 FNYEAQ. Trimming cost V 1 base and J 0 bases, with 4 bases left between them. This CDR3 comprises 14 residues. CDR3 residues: CASSLGVSGNTIYF. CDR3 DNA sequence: TGTGCCAGCAGCTTAGGAGTCTCTGGAAACACCATATATTTT.

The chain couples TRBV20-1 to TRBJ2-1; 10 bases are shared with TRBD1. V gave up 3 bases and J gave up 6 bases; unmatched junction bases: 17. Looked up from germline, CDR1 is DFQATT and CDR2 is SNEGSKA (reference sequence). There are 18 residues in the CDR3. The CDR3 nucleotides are TGCAGTGCTAGCCTCTTCCCGCGACAGGGGGCGCAGTCCAATGAGCAGTTCTTC. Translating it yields CSASLFPRQGAQSNEQFF.

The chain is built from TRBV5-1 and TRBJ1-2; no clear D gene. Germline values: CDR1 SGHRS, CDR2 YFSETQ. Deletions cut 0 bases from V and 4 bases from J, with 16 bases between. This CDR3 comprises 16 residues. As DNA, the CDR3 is TGCGCCAGCAGCTTGGGAGAATTTCCCGCAACCTATGGCTACACCTTC. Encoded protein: CASSLGEFPATYGYTF.

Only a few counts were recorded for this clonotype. CDR3 nucleotide sequence: TGTGCCAGCAGGCAACAGGAAACCAATCAGCCCCAGCATTTT. Translated: CASRQQETNQPQHF. The gene calls are TRBV6-6 and TRBJ1-5, with D perhaps TRBD1 (5 bases). V was pared by 6 bases and J by 3 bases, with 12 bases between. CDR1 is MNHNY and CDR2 is SVGAGI in the germline V gene (reference sequence). The CDR3 consists of 14 residues.

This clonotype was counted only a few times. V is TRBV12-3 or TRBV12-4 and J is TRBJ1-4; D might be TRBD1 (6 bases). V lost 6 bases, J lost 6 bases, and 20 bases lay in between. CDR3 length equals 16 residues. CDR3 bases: TGTGCCAGCAGAAAGTCGGGTGGCCAGGGGTATGAAAAACTGTTTTTT. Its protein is CASRKSGGQGYEKLFF.

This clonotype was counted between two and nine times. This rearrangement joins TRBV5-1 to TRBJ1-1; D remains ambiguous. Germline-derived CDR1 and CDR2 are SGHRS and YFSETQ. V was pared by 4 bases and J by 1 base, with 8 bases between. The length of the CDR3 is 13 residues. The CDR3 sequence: CASSDPPNTEAFF. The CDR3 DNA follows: TGCGCCAGCAGCGACCCTCCGAACACTGAAGCTTTCTTT. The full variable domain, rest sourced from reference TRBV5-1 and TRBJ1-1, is KAGVTQTPRYLIKTRGQQVTLSCSPISGHRSVSWYQQTPGQGLQFLFEYFSETQRNKGNFPGRFSGRQFSNSRSEMNVSTLELGDSALYLCASSDPPNTEAFFGQGTRLTVV.

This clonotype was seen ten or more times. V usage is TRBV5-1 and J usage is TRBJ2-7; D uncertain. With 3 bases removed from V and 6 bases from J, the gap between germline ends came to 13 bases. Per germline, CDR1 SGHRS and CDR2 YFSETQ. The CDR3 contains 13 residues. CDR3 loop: CASSWETVSEQYF. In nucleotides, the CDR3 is TGCGCCAGCAGCTGGGAAACAGTTTCCGAGCAGTACTTC. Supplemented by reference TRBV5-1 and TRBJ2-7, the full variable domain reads KAGVTQTPRYLIKTRGQQVTLSCSPISGHRSVSWYQQTPGQGLQFLFEYFSETQRNKGNFPGRFSGRQFSNSRSEMNVSTLELGDSALYLCASSWETVSEQYFGPGTRLTVT.

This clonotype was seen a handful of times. The chain's CDR3 is CASSSGQGALSYEQYF. CDR3 bases: TGTGCCAGCAGCTCCGGACAGGGGGCTTTATCCTACGAGCAGTACTTC. J is TRBJ2-7 and V is TRBV7-6, with 11 positions matching TRBD1. Trimming at V came to 4 bases and at J to 1 base, leaving 6 bases not matched to a gene. The CDR3 runs 16 residues. Germline lookup yields CDR1 SGHVS and CDR2 FNYEAQ.

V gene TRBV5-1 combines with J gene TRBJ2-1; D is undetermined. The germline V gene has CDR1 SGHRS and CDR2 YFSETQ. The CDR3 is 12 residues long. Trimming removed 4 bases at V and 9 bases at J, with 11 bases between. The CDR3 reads CASSMSAFEQFF. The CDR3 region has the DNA TGCGCCAGCAGCATGAGCGCTTTTGAGCAGTTCTTC.

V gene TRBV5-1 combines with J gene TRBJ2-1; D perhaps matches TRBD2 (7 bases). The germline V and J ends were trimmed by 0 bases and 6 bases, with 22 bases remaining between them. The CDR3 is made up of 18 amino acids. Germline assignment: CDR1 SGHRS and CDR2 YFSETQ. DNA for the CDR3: TGCGCCAGCAGCTTGGCCGCGGGGGCGCCCGGACCGGGCAATGAGCAGTTCTTC. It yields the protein CASSLAAGAPGPGNEQFF.

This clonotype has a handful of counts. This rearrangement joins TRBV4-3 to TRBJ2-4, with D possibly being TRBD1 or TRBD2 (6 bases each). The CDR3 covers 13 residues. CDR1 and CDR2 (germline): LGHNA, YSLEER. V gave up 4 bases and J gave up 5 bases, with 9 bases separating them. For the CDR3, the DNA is TGCGCCAGCAGCCCGGGGGCAGAAAACATTCAGTACTTC. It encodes CASSPGAENIQYF.

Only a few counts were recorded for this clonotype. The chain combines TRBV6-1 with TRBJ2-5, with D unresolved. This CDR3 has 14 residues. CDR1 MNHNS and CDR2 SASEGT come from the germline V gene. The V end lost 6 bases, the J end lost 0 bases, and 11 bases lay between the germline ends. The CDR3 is CASSLRADQETQYF. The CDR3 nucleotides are TGTGCCAGCAGCCTAAGGGCGGACCAAGAGACCCAGTACTTC.

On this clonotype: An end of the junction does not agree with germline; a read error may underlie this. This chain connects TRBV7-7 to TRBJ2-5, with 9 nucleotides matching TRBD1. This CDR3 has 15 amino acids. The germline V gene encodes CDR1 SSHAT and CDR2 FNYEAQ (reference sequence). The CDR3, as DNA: TGTGCTAGCAGCCAGGGACAGGGCTACAGAGAGACCCAGTACTTC. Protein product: CASSQGQGYRETQYF.

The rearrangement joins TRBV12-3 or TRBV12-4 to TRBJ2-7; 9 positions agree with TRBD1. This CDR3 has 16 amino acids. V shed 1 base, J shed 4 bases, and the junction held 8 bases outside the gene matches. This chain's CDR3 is CASSLGRGTGIYEQYF. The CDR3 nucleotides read TGTGCCAGCAGTTTAGGACGTGGGACAGGGATTTACGAGCAGTACTTC.

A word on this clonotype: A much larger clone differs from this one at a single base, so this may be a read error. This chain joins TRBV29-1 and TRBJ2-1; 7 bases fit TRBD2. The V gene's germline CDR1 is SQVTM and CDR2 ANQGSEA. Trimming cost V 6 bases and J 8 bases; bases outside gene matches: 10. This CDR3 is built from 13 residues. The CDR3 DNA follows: TGCAGCGTCGCTGGGGGGGGACCCGATGAGCAGTTCTTC. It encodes CSVAGGGPDEQFF.

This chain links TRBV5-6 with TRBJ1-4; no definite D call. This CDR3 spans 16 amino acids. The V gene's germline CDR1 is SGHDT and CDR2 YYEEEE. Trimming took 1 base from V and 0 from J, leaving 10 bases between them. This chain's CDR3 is CASSLKLETTNEKLFF. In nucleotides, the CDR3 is TGTGCCAGCAGCTTGAAATTAGAGACAACTAATGAAAAACTGTTTTTT.

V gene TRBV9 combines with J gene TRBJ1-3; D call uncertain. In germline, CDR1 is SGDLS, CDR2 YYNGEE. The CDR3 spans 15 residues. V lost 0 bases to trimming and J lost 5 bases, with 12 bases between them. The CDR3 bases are TGTGCCAGCAGCGTAGGTGTTGGCTATAGAAACACCATATATTTT. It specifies CASSVGVGYRNTIYF.

CDR3 protein: CASSQPQGASTDTQYF. CDR3 DNA: TGCGCCAGCAGCCAACCCCAGGGGGCTAGCACAGATACGCAGTATTTT. The V call is TRBV5-1, the J call TRBJ2-3; 8 bases line up with TRBD1. The CDR3 has 16 amino acids. Germline loops: CDR1 SGHRS, CDR2 YFSETQ. Trimming at V came to 4 bases and at J to 0 bases, leaving 7 bases not matched to a gene.

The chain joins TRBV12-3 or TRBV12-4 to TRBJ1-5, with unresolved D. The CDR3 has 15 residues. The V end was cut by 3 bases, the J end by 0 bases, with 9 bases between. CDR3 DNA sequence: TGTGCCAGCAGTTTGATAATGAGTAGCAATCAGCCCCAGCATTTT. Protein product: CASSLIMSSNQPQHF.

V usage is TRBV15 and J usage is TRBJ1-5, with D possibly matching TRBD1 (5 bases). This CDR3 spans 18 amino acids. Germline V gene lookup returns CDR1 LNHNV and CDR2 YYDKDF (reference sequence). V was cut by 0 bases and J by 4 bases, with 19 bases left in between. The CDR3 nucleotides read TGTGCCACCAGCAGAGACGAGGTGGGCAGCCGGGGGAATCAGCCCCAGCATTTT. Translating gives CATSRDEVGSRGNQPQHF. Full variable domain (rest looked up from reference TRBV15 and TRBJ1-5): DAMVIQNPRYQVTQFGKPVTLSCSQTLNHNVMYWYQQKSSQAPKLLFHYYDKDFNNEADTPDNFQSRRPNTSFCFLDIRSPGLGDTAMYLCATSRDEVGSRGNQPQHFGDGTRLSIL.

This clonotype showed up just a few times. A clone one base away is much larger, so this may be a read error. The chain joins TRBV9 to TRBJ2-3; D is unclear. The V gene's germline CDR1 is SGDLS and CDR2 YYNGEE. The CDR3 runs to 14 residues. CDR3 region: CASRVLPKGDTQYF. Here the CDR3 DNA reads TGTGCCAGCCGCGTGCTCCCAAAGGGAGATACGCAGTATTTT.

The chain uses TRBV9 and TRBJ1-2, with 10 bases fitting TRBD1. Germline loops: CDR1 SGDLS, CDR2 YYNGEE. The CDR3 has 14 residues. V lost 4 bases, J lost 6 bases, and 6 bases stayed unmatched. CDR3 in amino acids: CASSSTGGGDGYTF. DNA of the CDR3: TGTGCCAGCAGCTCGACAGGGGGCGGGGATGGCTACACCTTC. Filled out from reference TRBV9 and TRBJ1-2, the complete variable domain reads DSGVTQTPKHLITATGQRVTLRCSPRSGDLSVYWYQQSLDQGLQFLIQYYNGEERAKGNILERFSAQQFPDLHSELNLSSLELGDSALYFCASSSTGGGDGYTFGSGTRLTVV.

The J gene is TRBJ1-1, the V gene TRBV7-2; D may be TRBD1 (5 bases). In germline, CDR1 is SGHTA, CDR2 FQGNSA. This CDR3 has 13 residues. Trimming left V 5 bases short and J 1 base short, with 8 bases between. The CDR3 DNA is TGTGCCAGCAGCAACCAGGGGAACACTGAAGCTTTCTTT. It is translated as CASSNQGNTEAFF.

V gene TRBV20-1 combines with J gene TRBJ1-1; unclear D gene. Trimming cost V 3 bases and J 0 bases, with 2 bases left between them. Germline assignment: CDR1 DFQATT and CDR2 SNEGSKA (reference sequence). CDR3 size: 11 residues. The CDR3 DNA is TGCAGTGCTAGCGTGAACACTGAAGCTTTCTTT. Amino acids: CSASVNTEAFF.